This T cell receptor (beta chain) was sequenced for a study of control samples from healthy donors and cancer patients. Assay: immunoSEQ multiplex PCR; the TCRdb copy retains only in-frame clones and omits some. Here the sample spans more than 150,000 clones, about 94% being singletons. This CDR3 contains 13 residues. Germline lookup yields CDR1 SGHTS and CDR2 YDEGEE. Trimming stripped 4 bases from V and 7 bases from J, with 9 bases between. The sequence came from a woman in her twenties or thirties in good health. J is TRBJ1-6 and V is TRBV5-8; D might be TRBD1 (5 bases). What was sequenced was blood. This CDR3 is CASSVRGNSPLHF. In DNA, the CDR3 is TGTGCCAGCAGCGTTCGGGGGAATTCACCCCTCCACTTT. Together with reference TRBV5-8 and TRBJ1-6, the CDR3 gives the full variable domain: EAGVTQSPTHLIKTRGQQATLRCSPISGHTSVYWYQQALGLGLQFLLWYDEGEERNRGNFPPRFSGRQFPNYSSELNVNALELEDSALYLCASSVRGNSPLHFGNGTRLTVT.